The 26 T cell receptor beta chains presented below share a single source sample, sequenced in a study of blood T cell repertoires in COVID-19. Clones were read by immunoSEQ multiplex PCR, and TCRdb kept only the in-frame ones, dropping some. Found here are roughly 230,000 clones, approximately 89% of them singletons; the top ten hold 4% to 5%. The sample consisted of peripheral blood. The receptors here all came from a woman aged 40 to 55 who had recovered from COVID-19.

As DNA, the CDR3 is TGTGCCAGCAGCGCCGGGACACCCTCCTACAATGAGCAGTTCTTC. This encodes CASSAGTPSYNEQFF. The genes are TRBV9 and TRBJ2-1; D might be TRBD1 (6 bases). V lost 3 bases, J lost 0 bases, and 10 bases lay in between. The CDR3 loop spans 15 amino acids. Germline V gene lookup returns CDR1 SGDLS and CDR2 YYNGEE.

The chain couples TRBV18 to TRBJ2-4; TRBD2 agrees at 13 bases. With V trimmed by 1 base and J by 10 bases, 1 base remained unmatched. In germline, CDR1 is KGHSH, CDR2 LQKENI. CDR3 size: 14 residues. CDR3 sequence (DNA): TGTGCCAGCTCACCACAGGGACTAGCGGGAATTCAGTACTTC. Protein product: CASSPQGLAGIQYF.

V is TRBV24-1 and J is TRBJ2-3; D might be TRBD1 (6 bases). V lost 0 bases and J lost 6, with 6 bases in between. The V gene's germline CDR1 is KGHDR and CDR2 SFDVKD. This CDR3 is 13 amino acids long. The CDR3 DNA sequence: TGTGCCACCAGTGATTTGACAGGGGATACGCAGTATTTT. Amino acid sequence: CATSDLTGDTQYF.

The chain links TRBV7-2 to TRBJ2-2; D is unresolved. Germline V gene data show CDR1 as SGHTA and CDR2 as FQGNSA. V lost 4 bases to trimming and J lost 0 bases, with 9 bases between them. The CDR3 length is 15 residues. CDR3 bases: TGTGCCAGCAGCTCCCTTGCGGCGAACACCGGGGAGCTGTTTTTT. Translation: CASSSLAANTGELFF.

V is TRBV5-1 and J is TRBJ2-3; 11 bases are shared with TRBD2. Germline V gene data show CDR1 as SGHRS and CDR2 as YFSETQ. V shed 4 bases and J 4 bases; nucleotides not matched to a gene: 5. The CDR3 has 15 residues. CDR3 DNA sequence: TGCGCCAGCAGCGGTAGCGGGGGGGGCTCAGATACGCAGTATTTT. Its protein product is CASSGSGGGSDTQYF.

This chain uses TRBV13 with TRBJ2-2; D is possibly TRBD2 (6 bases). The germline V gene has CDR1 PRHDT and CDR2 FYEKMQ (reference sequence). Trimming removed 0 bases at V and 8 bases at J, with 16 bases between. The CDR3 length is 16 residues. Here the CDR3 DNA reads TGTGCCAGCAGCTTAGGCCTGGGACTTGGACTAGGGGAGCTGTTTTTT. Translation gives CASSLGLGLGLGELFF.

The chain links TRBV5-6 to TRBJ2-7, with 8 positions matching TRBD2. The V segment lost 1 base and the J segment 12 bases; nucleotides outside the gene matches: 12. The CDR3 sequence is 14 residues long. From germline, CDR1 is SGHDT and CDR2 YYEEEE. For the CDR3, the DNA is TGTGCCAGCAGCTTGTCAAGCGGGAGTTTCGGGCGGTACGTC. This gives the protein CASSLSSGSFGRYV.

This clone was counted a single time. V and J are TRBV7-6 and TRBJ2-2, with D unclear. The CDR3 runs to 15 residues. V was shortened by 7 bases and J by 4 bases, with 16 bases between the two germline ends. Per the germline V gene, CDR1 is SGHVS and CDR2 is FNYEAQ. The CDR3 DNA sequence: TGTGCCAGCATCGACACCGGCTTAACCACCGGGGAGCTGTTTTTT. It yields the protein CASIDTGLTTGELFF. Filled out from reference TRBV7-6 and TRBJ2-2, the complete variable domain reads GAGVSQSPRYKVTKRGQDVALRCDPISGHVSLYWYRQALGQGPEFLTYFNYEAQQDKSGLPNDRFSAERPEGSISTLTIQRTEQRDSAMYRCASIDTGLTTGELFFGEGSRLTVL.

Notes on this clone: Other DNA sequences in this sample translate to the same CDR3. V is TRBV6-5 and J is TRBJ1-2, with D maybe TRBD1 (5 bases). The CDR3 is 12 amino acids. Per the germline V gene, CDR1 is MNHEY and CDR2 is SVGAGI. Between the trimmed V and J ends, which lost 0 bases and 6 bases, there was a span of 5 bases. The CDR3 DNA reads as TGTGCCAGCAGTTACTCAGGGGATGGCTACACCTTC. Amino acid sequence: CASSYSGDGYTF.

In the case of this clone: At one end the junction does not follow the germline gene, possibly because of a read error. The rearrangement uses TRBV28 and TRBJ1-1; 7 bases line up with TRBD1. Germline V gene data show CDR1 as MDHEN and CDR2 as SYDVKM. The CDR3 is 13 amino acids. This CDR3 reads CANSLEGASEAFF. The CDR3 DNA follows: TGTGCCAACAGTTTAGAGGGGGCCTCTGAAGCTTTCTTT.

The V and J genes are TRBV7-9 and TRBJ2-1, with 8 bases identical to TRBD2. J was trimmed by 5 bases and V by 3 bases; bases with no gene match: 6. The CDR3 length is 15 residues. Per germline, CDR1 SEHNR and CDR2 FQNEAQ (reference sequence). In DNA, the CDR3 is TGTGCCAGCAGCTTCCCGACTAGCGCAAACAATGAGCAGTTCTTC. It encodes CASSFPTSANNEQFF.

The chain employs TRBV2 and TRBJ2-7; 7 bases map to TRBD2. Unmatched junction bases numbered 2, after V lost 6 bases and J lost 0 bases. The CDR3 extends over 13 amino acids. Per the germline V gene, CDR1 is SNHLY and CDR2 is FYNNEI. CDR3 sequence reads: CASRGRASYEQYV. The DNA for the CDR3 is TGTGCCAGCAGGGGGAGGGCCTCCTACGAGCAGTACGTC.

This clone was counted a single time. The CDR3 is CASSQDSTSGNYEQFF. In DNA, the CDR3 is TGCGCCAGCAGCCAAGATTCCACTAGCGGGAACTATGAGCAGTTCTTC. The V and J genes are TRBV4-3 and TRBJ2-1; 10 positions match TRBD2. Looked up from germline, CDR1 is LGHNA and CDR2 is YSLEER. Trimming at V came to 0 bases and at J to 8 bases, leaving 7 bases not matched to a gene. The CDR3 extends over 16 amino acids.

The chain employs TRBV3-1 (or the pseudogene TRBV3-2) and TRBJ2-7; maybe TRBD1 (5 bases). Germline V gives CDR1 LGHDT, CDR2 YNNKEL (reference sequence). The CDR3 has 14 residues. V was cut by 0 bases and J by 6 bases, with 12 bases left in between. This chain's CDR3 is CASSQENRYGEQYF. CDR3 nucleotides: TGTGCCAGCAGCCAAGAGAACAGGTATGGCGAGCAGTACTTC.

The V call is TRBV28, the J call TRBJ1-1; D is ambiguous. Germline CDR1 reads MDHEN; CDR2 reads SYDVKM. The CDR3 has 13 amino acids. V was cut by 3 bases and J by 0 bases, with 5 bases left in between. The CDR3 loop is CASSFRMNTEAFF. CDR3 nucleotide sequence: TGTGCCAGCAGTTTCAGGATGAACACTGAAGCTTTCTTT.

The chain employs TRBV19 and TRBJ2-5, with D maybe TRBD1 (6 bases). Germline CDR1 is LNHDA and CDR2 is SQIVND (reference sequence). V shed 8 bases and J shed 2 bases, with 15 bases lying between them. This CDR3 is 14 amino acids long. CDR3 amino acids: CASSRQATQETQYF. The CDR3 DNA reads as TGTGCCAGTTCCAGACAGGCCACACAAGAGACCCAGTACTTC.

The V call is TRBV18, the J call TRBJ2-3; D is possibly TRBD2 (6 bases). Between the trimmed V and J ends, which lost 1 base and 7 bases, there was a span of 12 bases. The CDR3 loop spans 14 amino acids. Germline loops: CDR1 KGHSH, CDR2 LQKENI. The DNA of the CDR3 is TGTGCCAGCTCACCACGGGGAGGAGAAAATACGCAGTATTTT. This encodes CASSPRGGENTQYF.

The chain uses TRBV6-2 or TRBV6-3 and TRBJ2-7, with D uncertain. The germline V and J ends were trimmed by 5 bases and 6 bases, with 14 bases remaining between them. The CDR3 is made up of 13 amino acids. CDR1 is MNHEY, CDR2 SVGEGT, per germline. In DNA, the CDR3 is TGTGCCAGCAGTAGTAGCCCGGGTCGCGAGCAGTACGTC. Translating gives CASSSSPGREQYV.

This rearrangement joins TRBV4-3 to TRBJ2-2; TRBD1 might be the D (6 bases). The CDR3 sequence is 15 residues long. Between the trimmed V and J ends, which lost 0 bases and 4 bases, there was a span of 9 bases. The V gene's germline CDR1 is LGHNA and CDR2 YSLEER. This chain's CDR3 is CASSQDLDSTGELFF. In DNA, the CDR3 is TGCGCCAGCAGCCAAGACTTGGACAGCACCGGGGAGCTGTTTTTT.

CDR3 residues: CASSESWSRGAGELFF. DNA of the CDR3: TGTGCCAGCAGTGAGTCTTGGTCTAGAGGTGCCGGGGAGCTGTTTTTT. The J gene is TRBJ2-2, the V gene TRBV2, with no clear D. Per germline, CDR1 SNHLY and CDR2 FYNNEI. The CDR3 covers 16 residues. The germline V and J ends were trimmed by 3 bases and 6 bases, with 17 bases remaining between them.

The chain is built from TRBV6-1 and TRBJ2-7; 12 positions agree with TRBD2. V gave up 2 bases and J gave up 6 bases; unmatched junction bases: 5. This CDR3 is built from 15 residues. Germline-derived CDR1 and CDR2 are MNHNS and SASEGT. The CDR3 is CASSELAGGPGEQYF. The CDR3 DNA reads TGTGCCAGCAGTGAACTAGCGGGGGGGCCGGGCGAGCAGTACTTC.

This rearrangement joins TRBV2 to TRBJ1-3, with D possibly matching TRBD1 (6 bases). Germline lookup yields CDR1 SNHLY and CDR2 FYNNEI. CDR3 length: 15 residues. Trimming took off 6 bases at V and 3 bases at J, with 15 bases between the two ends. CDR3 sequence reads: CASSLRGLVGNTIYF. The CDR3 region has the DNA TGTGCCAGCAGCCTGCGGGGGCTGGTTGGAAACACCATATATTTT.

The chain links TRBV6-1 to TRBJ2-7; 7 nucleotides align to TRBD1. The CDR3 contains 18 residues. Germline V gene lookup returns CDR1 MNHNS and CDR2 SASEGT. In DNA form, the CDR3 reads TGTGCCAGCACTGAAGGGTGGGTTAGAACAGGGGTGTACTACGAGCAGTACGTC. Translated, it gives CASTEGWVRTGVYYEQYV.

The chain's CDR3 is CASSWAPGGEQFF. DNA of the CDR3: TGTGCCAGCAGCTGGGCCCCAGGAGGTGAGCAGTTCTTC. The V and J genes are TRBV11-3 and TRBJ2-1, with TRBD2 as a possible D gene (5 bases). Germline CDR1 is SGHNT and CDR2 is YENEEA. This CDR3 region has 13 residues. The ends were cut back, 4 bases at V and 9 bases at J, with 13 bases in the middle.

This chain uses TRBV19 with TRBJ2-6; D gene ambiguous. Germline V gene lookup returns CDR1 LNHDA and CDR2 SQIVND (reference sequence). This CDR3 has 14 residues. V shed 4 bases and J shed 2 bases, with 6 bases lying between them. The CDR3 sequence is CASSNLAGANVLTF. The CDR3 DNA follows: TGTGCCAGTAGTAACTTAGCTGGGGCCAACGTCCTGACTTTC. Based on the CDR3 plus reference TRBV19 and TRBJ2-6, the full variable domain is DGGITQSPKYLFRKEGQNVTLSCEQNLNHDAMYWYRQDPGQGLRLIYYSQIVNDFQKGDIAEGYSVSREKKESFPLTVTSAQKNPTAFYLCASSNLAGANVLTFGAGSRLTVL.

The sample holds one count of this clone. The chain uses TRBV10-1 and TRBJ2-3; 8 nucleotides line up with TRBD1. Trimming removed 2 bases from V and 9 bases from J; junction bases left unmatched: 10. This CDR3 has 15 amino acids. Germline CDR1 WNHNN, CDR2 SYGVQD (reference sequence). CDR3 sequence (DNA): TGCGCCAGCAGTGAGGGGCAGGGGGCGCAGTGGACGCAGTATTTT. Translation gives CASSEGQGAQWTQYF.